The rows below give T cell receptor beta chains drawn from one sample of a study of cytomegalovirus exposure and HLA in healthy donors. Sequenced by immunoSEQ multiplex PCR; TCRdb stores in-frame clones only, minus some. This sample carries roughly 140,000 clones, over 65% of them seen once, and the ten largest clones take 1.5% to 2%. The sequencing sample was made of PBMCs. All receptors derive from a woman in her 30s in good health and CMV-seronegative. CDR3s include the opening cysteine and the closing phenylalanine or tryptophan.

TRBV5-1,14,CASSPRTRRDIQYF
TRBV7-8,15,CASSLVRGDSYEQYF
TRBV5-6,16,CASSLFTGYRTGELFF
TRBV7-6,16,CASSSGTSIYADTQYF
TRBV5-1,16,CASSLGRTSGAYEQYF
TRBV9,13,CASSVDQTGTQYF
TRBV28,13,CASSRTIYNEQFF
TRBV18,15,CASLSGTSGPNEQFF
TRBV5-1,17,CASSRGASARDTGELFF
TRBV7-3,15,CASSLNRVPNSPLHF
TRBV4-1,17,CASSQDLFGLGTDTQYF
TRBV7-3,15,CASSFVAGYTDTQYF
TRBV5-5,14,CASSLGGLDTEAFF
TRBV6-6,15,CASSYTGTGAGELFF
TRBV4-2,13,CASSQARGAEAFF
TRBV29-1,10,CSVALAEQFF
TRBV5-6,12,CASSLAVGELFF
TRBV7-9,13,CASSPTGRTEAFF
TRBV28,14,CASTRGGDQETQYF
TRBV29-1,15,CSVETTGEGNQPQHF
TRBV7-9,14,CASSLVQEYNEQFF
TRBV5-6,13,CASSSRSRGGYTF